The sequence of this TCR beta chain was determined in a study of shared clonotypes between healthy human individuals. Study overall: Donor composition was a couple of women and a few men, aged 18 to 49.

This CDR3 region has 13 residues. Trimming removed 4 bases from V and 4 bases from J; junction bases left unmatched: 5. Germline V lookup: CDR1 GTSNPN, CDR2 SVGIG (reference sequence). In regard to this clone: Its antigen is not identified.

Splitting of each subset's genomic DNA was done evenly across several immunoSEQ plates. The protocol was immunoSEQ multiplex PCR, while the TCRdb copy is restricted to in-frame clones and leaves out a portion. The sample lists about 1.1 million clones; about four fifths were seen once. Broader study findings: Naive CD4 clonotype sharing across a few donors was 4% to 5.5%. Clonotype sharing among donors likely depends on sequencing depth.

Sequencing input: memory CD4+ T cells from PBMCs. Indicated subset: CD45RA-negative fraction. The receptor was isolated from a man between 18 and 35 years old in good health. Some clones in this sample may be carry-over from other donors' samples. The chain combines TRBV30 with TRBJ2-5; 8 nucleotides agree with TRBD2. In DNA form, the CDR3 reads TGTGCCTGGACGGGGGGGGCCCTAGAGACCCAGTACTTC. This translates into CAWTGGALETQYF.